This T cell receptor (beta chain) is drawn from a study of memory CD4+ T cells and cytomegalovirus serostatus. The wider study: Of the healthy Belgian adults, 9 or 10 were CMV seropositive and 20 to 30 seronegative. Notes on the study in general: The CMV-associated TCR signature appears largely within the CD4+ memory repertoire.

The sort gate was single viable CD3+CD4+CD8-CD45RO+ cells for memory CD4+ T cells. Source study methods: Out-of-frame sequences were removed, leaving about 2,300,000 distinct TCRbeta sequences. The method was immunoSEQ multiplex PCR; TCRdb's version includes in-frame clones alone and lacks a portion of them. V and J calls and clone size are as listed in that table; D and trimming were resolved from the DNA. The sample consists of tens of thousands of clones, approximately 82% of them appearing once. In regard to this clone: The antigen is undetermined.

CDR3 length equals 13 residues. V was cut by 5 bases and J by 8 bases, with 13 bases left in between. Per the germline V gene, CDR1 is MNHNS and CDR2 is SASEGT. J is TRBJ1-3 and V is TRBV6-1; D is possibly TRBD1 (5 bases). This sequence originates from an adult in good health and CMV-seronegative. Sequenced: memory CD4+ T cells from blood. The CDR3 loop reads CASSKDPGDTIYF. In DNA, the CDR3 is TGTGCCAGCAGTAAAGACCCGGGGGACACCATATATTTT.